This T cell receptor beta chain was recovered during a study of blood T cell repertoires in COVID-19. Study context: The United States, Italy and Spain supplied acute and convalescent COVID-19 samples. T cells, B-cell-depleted T cells, or PBMCs supplied cDNA or gDNA.

In the original analysis: Reference gene primer amplification yielded estimated nucleated cell counts. Only in-frame clones appear in the TCRdb table, and some are missing; sequencing was by immunoSEQ multiplex PCR. The DNA was the basis for D and trimming; V, J and clone size are from that table. Found here are about 360,000 clones, more than 85% of them singletons; the top ten hold under 3%. The CDR3 runs 16 residues. CDR1 and CDR2 (germline): LGHNA, YNFKEQ. J gave up 7 bases and V 2 bases, and 9 bases lay outside the gene matches. Only one count was recorded for this clone. Sequenced: peripheral blood. The chain carries TRBV4-2 and TRBJ1-5, with 9 nucleotides matching TRBD1. The TCR originated in a human donor in a cohort sampled during active COVID-19. The CDR3: CASSQQWGDRAQPQHF. The CDR3 coding sequence is TGTGCCAGCAGCCAACAATGGGGGGACAGGGCCCAGCCCCAGCATTTT.